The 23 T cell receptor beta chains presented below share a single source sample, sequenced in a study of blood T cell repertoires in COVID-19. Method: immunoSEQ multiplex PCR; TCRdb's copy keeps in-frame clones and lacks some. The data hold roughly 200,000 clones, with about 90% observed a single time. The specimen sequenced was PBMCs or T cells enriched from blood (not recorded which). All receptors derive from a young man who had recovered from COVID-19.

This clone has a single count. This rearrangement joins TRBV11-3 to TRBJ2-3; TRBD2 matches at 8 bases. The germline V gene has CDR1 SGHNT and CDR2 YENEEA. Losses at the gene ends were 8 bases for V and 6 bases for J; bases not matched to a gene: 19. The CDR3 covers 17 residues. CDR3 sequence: CASFPVVLADYLDTQYF. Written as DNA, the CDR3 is TGTGCCAGCTTCCCCGTCGTACTAGCGGACTACTTGGATACGCAGTATTTT.

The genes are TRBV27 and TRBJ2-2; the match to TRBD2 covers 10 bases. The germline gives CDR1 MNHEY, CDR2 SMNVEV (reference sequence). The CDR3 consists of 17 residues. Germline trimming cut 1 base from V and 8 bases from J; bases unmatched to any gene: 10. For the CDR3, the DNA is TGTGCCAGCAGTTTATTGTATCTAGCGGGAGAACGGGGGGAGCTGTTTTTT. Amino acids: CASSLLYLAGERGELFF.

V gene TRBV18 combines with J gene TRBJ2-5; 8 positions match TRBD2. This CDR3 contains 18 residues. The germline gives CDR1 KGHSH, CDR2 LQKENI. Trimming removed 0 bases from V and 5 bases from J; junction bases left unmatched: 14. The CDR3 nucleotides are TGTGCCAGCTCACCACCGGTTGCGGGGGGCGTCCCTTATGAGACCCAGTACTTC. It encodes CASSPPVAGGVPYETQYF. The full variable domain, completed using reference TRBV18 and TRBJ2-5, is NAGVMQNPRHLVRRRGQEARLRCSPMKGHSHVYWYRQLPEEGLKFMVYLQKENIIDESGMPKERFSAEFPKEGPSILRIQQVVRGDSAAYFCASSPPVAGGVPYETQYFGPGTRLLVL.

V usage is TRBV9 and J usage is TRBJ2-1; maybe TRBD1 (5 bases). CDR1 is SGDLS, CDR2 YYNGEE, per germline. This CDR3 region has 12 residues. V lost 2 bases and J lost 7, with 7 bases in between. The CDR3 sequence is CASSVSGNEQFF. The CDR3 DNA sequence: TGTGCCAGCAGCGTTTCAGGGAATGAGCAGTTCTTC.

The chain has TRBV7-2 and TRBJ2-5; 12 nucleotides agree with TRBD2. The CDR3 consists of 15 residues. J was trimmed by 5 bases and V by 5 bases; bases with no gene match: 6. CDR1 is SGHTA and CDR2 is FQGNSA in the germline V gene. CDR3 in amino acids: CASSPGLAGQETQYF. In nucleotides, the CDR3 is TGTGCCAGCAGCCCAGGACTAGCGGGACAGGAGACCCAGTACTTC. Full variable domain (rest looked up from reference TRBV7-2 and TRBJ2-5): GAGVSQSPSNKVTEKGKDVELRCDPISGHTALYWYRQSLGQGLEFLIYFQGNSAPDKSGLPSDRFSAERTGGSVSTLTIQRTQQEDSAVYLCASSPGLAGQETQYFGPGTRLLVL.

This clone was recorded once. CDR3: CASSLLAGQPSYEQYF. CDR3 nucleotide sequence: TGTGCCAGCTCACTTTTAGCGGGACAGCCCTCCTACGAGCAGTACTTC. The chain has TRBV18 and TRBJ2-7; tentatively, D is TRBD2 (8 bases). The germline V gene has CDR1 KGHSH and CDR2 LQKENI. The CDR3 is made up of 16 amino acids. Trimming shortened V by 4 bases and J by 0 bases, and 16 bases separated the two germline ends.

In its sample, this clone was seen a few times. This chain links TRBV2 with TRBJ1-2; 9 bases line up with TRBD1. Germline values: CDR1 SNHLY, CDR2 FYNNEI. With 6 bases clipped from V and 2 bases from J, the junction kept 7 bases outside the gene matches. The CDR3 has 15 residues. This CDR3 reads CASRTTGGRNYGYTF. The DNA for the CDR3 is TGTGCCAGCAGAACTACAGGGGGCCGAAACTATGGCTACACCTTC.

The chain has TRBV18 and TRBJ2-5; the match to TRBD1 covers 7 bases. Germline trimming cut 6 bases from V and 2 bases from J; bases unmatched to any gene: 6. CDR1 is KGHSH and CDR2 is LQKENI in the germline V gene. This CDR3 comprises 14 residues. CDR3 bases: TGTGCCAGCTCCCCCGGGACAGAGCAAGAGACCCAGTACTTC. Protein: CASSPGTEQETQYF.

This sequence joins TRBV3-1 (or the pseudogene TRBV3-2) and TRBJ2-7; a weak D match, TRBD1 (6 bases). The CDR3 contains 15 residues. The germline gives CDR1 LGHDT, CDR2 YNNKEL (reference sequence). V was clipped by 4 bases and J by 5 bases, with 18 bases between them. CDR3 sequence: CASSPSTGFSDEQYF. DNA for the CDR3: TGTGCCAGCAGCCCGTCAACAGGGTTTTCGGACGAGCAGTACTTC.

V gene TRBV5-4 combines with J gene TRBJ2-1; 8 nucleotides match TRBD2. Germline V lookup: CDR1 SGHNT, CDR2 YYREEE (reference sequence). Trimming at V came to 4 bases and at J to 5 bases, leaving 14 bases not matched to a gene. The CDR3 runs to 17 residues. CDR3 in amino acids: CASSGTRKRGVDNEQFF. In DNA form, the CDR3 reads TGTGCCAGCAGCGGGACTAGGAAAAGAGGTGTGGACAATGAGCAGTTCTTC.

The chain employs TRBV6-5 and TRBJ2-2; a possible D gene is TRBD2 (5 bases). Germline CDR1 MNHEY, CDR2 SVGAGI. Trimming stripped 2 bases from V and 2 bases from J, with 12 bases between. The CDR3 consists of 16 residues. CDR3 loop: CASSYQPGRNTGELFF. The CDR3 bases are TGTGCCAGCAGTTACCAACCGGGAAGAAACACCGGGGAGCTGTTTTTT.

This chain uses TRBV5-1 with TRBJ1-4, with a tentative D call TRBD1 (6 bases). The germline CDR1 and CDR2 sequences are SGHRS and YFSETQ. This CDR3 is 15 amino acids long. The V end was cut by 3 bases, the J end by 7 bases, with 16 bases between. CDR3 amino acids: CASSSTGTLVEKLFF. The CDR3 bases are TGCGCCAGCAGCTCGACCGGGACACTCGTTGAAAAACTGTTTTTT.

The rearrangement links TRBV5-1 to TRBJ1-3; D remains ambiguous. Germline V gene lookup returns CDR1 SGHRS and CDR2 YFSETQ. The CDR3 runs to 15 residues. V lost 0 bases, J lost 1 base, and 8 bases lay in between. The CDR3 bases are TGCGCCAGCAGCTTGGACGGGAAATCTGGAAACACCATATATTTT. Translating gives CASSLDGKSGNTIYF.

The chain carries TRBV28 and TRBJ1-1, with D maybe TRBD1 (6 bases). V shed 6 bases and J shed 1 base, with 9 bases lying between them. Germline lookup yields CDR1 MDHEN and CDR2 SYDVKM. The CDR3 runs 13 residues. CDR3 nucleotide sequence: TGTGCCAGCAGGCTACAGGGGAACACTGAAGCTTTCTTT. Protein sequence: CASRLQGNTEAFF. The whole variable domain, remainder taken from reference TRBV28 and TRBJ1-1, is DVKVTQSSRYLVKRTGEKVFLECVQDMDHENMFWYRQDPGLGLRLIYFSYDVKMKEKGDIPEGYSVSREKKERFSLILESASTNQTSMYLCASRLQGNTEAFFGQGTRLTVV.

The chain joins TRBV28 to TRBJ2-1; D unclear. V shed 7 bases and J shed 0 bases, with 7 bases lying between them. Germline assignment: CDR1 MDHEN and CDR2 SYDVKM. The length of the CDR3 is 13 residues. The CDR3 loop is CASTQDSYNEQFF. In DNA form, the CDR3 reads TGTGCCAGCACTCAGGACTCCTACAATGAGCAGTTCTTC.

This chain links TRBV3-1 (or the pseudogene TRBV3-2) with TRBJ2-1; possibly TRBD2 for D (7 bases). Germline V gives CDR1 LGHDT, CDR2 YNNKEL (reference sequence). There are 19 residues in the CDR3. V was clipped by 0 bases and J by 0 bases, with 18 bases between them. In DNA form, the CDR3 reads TGTGCCAGCAGCCAAGATTCAGGGGAGGGGACTCCCTCCTACAATGAGCAGTTCTTC. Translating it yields CASSQDSGEGTPSYNEQFF.

The DNA of the CDR3 is TGTGCCAGCAGCCAGTGGGGACAGGGAGAAAATCAGCCCCAGCATTTT. Translated, it gives CASSQWGQGENQPQHF. The chain has TRBV3-1 (or the pseudogene TRBV3-2) and TRBJ1-5, with TRBD1 identical over 9 bases. CDR1 is LGHDT, CDR2 YNNKEL, per germline (reference sequence). This CDR3 contains 16 residues. V was pared by 3 bases and J by 4 bases, with 7 bases of the junction left unmatched.

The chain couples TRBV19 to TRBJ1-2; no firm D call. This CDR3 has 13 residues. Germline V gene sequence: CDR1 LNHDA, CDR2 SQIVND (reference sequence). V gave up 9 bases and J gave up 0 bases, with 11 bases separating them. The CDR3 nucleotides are TGTGCCAGCCGACTCACTACTAACTATGGCTACACCTTC. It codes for CASRLTTNYGYTF.

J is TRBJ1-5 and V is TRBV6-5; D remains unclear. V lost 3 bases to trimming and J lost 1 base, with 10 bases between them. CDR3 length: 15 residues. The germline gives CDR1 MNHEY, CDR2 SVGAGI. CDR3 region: CASSYSGESNQPQHF. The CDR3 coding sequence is TGTGCCAGCAGTTATTCAGGCGAAAGCAATCAGCCCCAGCATTTT.

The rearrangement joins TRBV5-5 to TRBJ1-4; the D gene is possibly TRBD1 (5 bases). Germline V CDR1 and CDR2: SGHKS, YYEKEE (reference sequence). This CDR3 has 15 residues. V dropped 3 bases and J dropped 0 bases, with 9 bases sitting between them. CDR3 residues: CASSWGGSTNEKLFF. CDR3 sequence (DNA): TGTGCCAGCAGCTGGGGGGGTTCAACTAATGAAAAACTGTTTTTT. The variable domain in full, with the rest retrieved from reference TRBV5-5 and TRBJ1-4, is DAGVTQSPTHLIKTRGQQVTLRCSPISGHKSVSWYQQVLGQGPQFIFQYYEKEERGRGNFPDRFSARQFPNYSSELNVNALLLGDSALYLCASSWGGSTNEKLFFGSGTQLSVL.

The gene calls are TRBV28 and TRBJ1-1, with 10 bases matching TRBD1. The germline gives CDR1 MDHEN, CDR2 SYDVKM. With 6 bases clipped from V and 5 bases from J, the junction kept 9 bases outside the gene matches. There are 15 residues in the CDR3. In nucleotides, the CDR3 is TGTGCCAGCAGCTTGGGGACAGGGGAAGGAACTGAAGCTTTCTTT. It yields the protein CASSLGTGEGTEAFF.

As DNA, the CDR3 is TGTGCCAGCAGTCTAACCCTAGCGGGGGGCACCGGGGAGCTGTTTTTT. As protein: CASSLTLAGGTGELFF. V and J are TRBV27 and TRBJ2-2; 11 nucleotides line up with TRBD2. With V trimmed by 5 bases and J by 4 bases, 6 bases remained unmatched. The germline CDR1 and CDR2 sequences are MNHEY and SMNVEV (reference sequence). The CDR3 consists of 16 residues.

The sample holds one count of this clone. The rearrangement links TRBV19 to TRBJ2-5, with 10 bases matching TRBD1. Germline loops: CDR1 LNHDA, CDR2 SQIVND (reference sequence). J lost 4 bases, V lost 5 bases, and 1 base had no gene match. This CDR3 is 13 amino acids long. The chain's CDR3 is CASSRDRGETQYF. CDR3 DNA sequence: TGTGCCAGTAGTCGGGACAGGGGAGAGACCCAGTACTTC.